The clone carrying this T cell receptor beta chain was seen many times. The data derive from a study of kidney transplant recipient with SARS-CoV-2 infection. TCRdb reprocessed the reads via MiXCR and lists one record per CDR3 protein. The data show approximately 240,000 distinct CDR3 sequences, 29% seen once. This TCR was sampled from a male patient between 25 and 39 years old who had COVID-19 and was a kidney transplant recipient. Some of the T cells might come from the graft donor. This material consisted of a blood sample, taken at baseline and around day 110 from a kidney transplant recipient.

CDR3 nucleotides: TGTGCCAGCAGCCGACCCCCCAGAGACGGAAAGACCTATGGCTACACCTTC. Amino acid sequence: CASSRPPRDGKTYGYTF. This chain links TRBV7-2 with TRBJ1-2; D is unclear. From germline, CDR1 is SGHTA and CDR2 FQGNSA. V gave up 5 bases and J gave up 4 bases, with 23 bases separating them. The CDR3 covers 17 residues.